This T cell receptor beta chain was sequenced in a study of T cell changes during pregnancy in multiple sclerosis. TCRdb's copy holds only in-frame clones and misses some; the assay was immunoSEQ multiplex PCR. The sample includes around 50,000 clones, roughly 90% of them seen just once. Between the trimmed V and J ends, which lost 3 bases and 7 bases, there was a span of 9 bases. The CDR3 loop spans 13 amino acids. Germline V gene sequence: CDR1 SEHNR, CDR2 FQNEAQ (reference sequence). Sequencing used CD4+ T cells from peripheral blood mononuclear cells, obtained after pregnancy. The chain uses TRBV7-9 and TRBJ1-4; possibly TRBD1 for D (6 bases). This receptor was obtained from a female donor with multiple sclerosis, enrolled in a pregnancy study. The CDR3, as DNA: TGTGCCAGCAGCTTTTCGACAGGTGAAAAACTGTTTTTT. Its translation: CASSFSTGEKLFF.